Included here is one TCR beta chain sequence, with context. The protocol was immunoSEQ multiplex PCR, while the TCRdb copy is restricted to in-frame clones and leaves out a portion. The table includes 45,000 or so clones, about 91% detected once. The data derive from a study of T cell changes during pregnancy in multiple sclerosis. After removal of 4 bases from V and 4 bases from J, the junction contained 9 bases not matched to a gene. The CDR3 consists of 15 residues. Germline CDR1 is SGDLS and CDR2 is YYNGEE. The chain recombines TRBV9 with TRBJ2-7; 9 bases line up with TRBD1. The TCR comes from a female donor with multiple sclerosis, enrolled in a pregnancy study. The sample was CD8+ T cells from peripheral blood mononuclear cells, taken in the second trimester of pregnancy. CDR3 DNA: TGTGCCAGCAGCCCAGGGGGGACAGGGAGTTACGAGCAGTACTTC. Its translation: CASSPGGTGSYEQYF.